This T cell receptor beta chain was documented in a study of blood T cell dynamics during melanoma immunotherapy. This table comes from immunoSEQ multiplex PCR, and its TCRdb copy is limited to in-frame clones, with some not included. The sample has more than 10,000 clones, roughly 86% seen once. V lost 5 bases, J lost 4 bases, and 7 bases stayed unmatched. Per the germline V gene, CDR1 is SGHTA and CDR2 is FQGNSA. The CDR3 is 16 residues long. The time point was: pre-treatment baseline. Prior systemic cancer therapy, immunosuppressant use and other active malignancies excluded patients. This TCR was recovered from a human donor with melanoma. The V and J genes are TRBV7-2 and TRBJ2-2; TRBD1 aligns across 10 bases. Here the sequenced sample was blood, taken from a patient treated with checkpoint blockade. The CDR3 is CASSTRTGGSTGELFF. CDR3 coding DNA: TGTGCCAGCAGCACTCGGACAGGGGGTAGCACCGGGGAGCTGTTTTTT.